This T cell receptor beta chain was observed in a study of T-cell reconstitution after alpha-beta-depleted transplantation in children. This clonotype was counted only a few times. As it was prepared, the TCRbeta library received unique molecular identifiers. TCRdb reprocessed the PCR reads via MiXCR and lists one record per CDR3 protein. The sample yields hundreds of thousands of distinct CDR3 sequences, 16% seen once. The CDR3 runs to 13 residues. Germline CDR1 PRHDT, CDR2 FYEKMQ (reference sequence). Between the trimmed V and J ends, which lost 5 bases and 7 bases, there was a span of 12 bases. The chain recombines TRBV13 with TRBJ1-5, with D unclear. Here the sequenced sample was PBMCs from the stem cell graft donor, taken from the stem cell graft. This clonotype originated in a human donor who donated a stem cell graft to a child with acute myeloid leukemia. DNA of the CDR3: TGTGCCAGCAGCCGCCGCCCGGGGCAGCCCCAGCATTTT. Translated: CASSRRPGQPQHF.